These T cell receptor beta chains were read from a single sample in a study of CD8 T cells in ankylosing spondylitis. MiXCR, applied by TCRdb to the 5' RACE reads, yields one record per CDR3 protein. This table holds some 270,000 distinct CDR3 sequences, about 18% found once. The sequencing input was blood, either unsorted or a sorted T cell fraction (not recorded which). The source of these receptors is a male donor with ankylosing spondylitis or in good health (not recorded which). CDR3s include the opening cysteine and the closing phenylalanine or tryptophan. Each record gives: CDR3 protein, J gene, V gene, clone size. Clone size is shown for a subset of rows, as once, few, many or a class of expanded clone.

CDR3: CASSLEGTGAREDTQYF; J: TRBJ2-3; V: TRBV5-5; size: .
CDR3: CASSELTDGNTIYF; J: TRBJ1-3; V: TRBV4-1; size: .
CDR3: CASSYQGPGAGNTEAFF; J: TRBJ1-1; V: TRBV6-5; size: .
CDR3: CSVEPSGGNTEAFF; J: TRBJ1-1; V: TRBV29-1; size: .
CDR3: CSARDSIATVDYEQYF; J: TRBJ2-7; V: TRBV20-1; size: many
CDR3: CASSESSGSAHTGELFF; J: TRBJ2-2; V: TRBV6-1; size: few
CDR3: CASSATINNEQFF; J: TRBJ2-1; V: TRBV9; size: few
CDR3: CASSFGSPNTGELFF; J: TRBJ2-2; V: TRBV12-3/TRBV12-4; size: .
CDR3: CASSQSSDISYEQYF; J: TRBJ2-7; V: TRBV4-1; size: .
CDR3: CSARAPGTEQETQYF; J: TRBJ2-5; V: TRBV20-1; size: .
CDR3: CASSYLLIPTNEKLFF; J: TRBJ1-4; V: TRBV6-5; size: .
CDR3: CASSVAGSLGNEQFF; J: TRBJ2-1; V: TRBV19; size: .
CDR3: CASSLGAGVGNEQFF; J: TRBJ2-1; V: TRBV7-7; size: many
CDR3: CASSQDRQAYNEQFF; J: TRBJ2-1; V: TRBV4-3; size: few
CDR3: CASSLGLAGTTGELFF; J: TRBJ2-2; V: TRBV5-1; size: few
CDR3: CASSLASAEQYF; J: TRBJ2-7; V: TRBV7-9; size: many
CDR3: CASSESSDRGIKDTEAFF; J: TRBJ1-1; V: TRBV25-1; size: .
CDR3: CASRSHATGEETQYF; J: TRBJ2-5; V: TRBV27; size: .
CDR3: CASGQSTSGVLETQYF; J: TRBJ2-5; V: TRBV4-3; size: .
CDR3: CASSLGLAGVGYEQYF; J: TRBJ2-7; V: TRBV5-1; size: many